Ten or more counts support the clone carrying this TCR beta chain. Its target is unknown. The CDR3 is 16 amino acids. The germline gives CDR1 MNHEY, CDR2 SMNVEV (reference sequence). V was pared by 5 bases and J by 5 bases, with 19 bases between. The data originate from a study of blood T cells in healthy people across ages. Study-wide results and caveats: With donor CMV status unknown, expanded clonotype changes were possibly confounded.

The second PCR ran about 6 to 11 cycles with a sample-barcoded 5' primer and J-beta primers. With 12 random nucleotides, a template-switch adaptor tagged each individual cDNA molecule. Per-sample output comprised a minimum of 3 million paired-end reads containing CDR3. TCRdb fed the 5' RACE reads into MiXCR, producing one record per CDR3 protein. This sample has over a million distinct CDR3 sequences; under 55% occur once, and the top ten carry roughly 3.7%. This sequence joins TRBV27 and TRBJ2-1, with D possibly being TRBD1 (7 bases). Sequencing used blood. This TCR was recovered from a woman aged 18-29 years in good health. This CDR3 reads CASSNVVAGGHNEQFF. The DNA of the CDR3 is TGTGCCAGCAGTAACGTGGTGGCAGGGGGGCACAATGAGCAGTTCTTC.